This is a list of T cell receptor beta chains from one sample in a study of cytomegalovirus exposure and HLA in healthy donors. TCRdb's copy holds only in-frame clones and misses some; the assay was immunoSEQ multiplex PCR. This table has under 80,000 clones, roughly 94% appearing once. The material sequenced was PBMCs. The receptors shown here come from a woman younger than 35 in good health and CMV-seropositive. The CDR3 runs from the conserved cysteine through the conserved F or W. Fields, in order: V gene, J gene, D gene, clone size, CDR3 DNA, CDR3 protein. The D gene is left open where the match is weak. The size field is filled for only some rows; it gives once, few, many or a size class.

TRBV4-2	TRBJ1-4	TRBD1	-	TGTGCCAGCAGCCCCAGGGGGCGAAATGAAAAACTGTTTTTT	CASSPRGRNEKLFF
TRBV7-9	TRBJ2-7	TRBD2	-	TGTGCCAGCAGCGAACTAGCGGGAACCTACGAGCAGTACTTC	CASSELAGTYEQYF
TRBV7-9	TRBJ1-1	-	-	TGTGCCAGCAGCTTCACTACAGGGTCTGAAGCTTTCTTT	CASSFTTGSEAFF
TRBV10-3	TRBJ2-3	-	-	TGTGCCGGGGGCCGGGGAGGGGGCACAGATACGCAGTATTTT	CAGGRGGGTDTQYF
TRBV28	TRBJ1-2	-	-	TGTGCCAGCAGTTCTCTCCAGGGAGGTCAGGGCTACACCTTC	CASSSLQGGQGYTF
TRBV11-2	TRBJ2-2	TRBD1	once	TGTGCCAGCAGCTTGGGGACAGGGGGTTACACCGGGGAGCTGTTTTTT	CASSLGTGGYTGELFF
TRBV5-1	TRBJ2-1	TRBD2	-	TGCGCCAGCAGCCAAAAACTAGCGGGGGAAATCTTC	CASSQKLAGEIF
TRBV28	TRBJ1-6	-	-	TGTGCCAGCAAATACGGGGATTTAAGCTCCTATAATTCACCCCTCCACTTT	CASKYGDLSSYNSPLHF
TRBV14	TRBJ2-7	TRBD2	-	TGTGCCAGCAGCCCGGGACTAGCGGGAGCCTACGAGCAGTACTTC	CASSPGLAGAYEQYF
TRBV11-3	TRBJ2-1	-	-	TGTGCCAGCAGCTTAAGGGGGACCTACTACAATGAGCAGTTCTTC	CASSLRGTYYNEQFF
TRBV28	TRBJ2-7	TRBD2	-	TGTGCCAGCAGTCTTCGACTAGCGGGCCACGAGCAGTACTTC	CASSLRLAGHEQYF
TRBV29-1	TRBJ2-5	-	-	TGCAGCGTTGAAAGGCTAGCAGAGACCCAGTACTTC	CSVERLAETQYF
TRBV15	TRBJ2-1	TRBD1	-	TGTGCCACCAGCGTAGACAGGGGGCTCTACAATGAGCAGTTCTTC	CATSVDRGLYNEQFF
TRBV7-2	TRBJ1-1	-	-	TGTGCCAGCAGTTCGAACAGGAACACTGAAGCTTTCTTT	CASSSNRNTEAFF
TRBV6-1	TRBJ2-2	TRBD1	-	TGTGCCAGCAACCAAGACAGGGGGCGAGGCGGGGAGCTGTTTTTT	CASNQDRGRGGELFF
TRBV18	TRBJ1-1	-	-	TGTGCCAGCTCACCATACAAAATGAACACTGAAGCTTTCTTT	CASSPYKMNTEAFF
TRBV27	TRBJ1-1	TRBD1	-	TGTGCCAGCAGTTTACTAGACCCGTCCGGGACAGCGAAAGCTTTCTTT	CASSLLDPSGTAKAFF
TRBV9	TRBJ2-3	-	-	TGTGCCAGCAGCGTGGTGGGAGATGGCACAGATACGCAGTATTTT	CASSVVGDGTDTQYF
TRBV9	TRBJ1-2	TRBD1	-	TGTGCCAGCAGTAGACCGGGACAGCTGGGCACCTTC	CASSRPGQLGTF
TRBV2	TRBJ2-1	-	-	TGTGCCAGCAGTGAATGGCAGGGTAGGAATGAGCAGTTCTTC	CASSEWQGRNEQFF
TRBV2	TRBJ1-1	-	few	TGTGCCAGCAGTGAAGGACAGTTGAACACTGAAGCTTTCTTT	CASSEGQLNTEAFF
TRBV5-1	TRBJ2-6	-	-	TGCGCCAGCAGCAAGACAGGTTTCTCTGGGGCCAACGTCCTGACTTTC	CASSKTGFSGANVLTF
TRBV5-1	TRBJ1-3	-	-	TGCGCCAGCAGCTACGGACAGGGAAACACCATATATTTT	CASSYGQGNTIYF
TRBV7-2	TRBJ2-1	TRBD2	once	TGTGCCAGCAGCTTAGTTGGGCTAGCGGGGTACAATGAGCAGTTCTTC	CASSLVGLAGYNEQFF
TRBV7-3	TRBJ2-2	-	-	TGTGCCAGCAGCCCAGTGACCGGGGAGCTGTTTTTT	CASSPVTGELFF
TRBV4-1	TRBJ2-5	-	-	TGCGCCAGCAGCCAAGGAGCAGGGATTGAGACCCAGTACTTC	CASSQGAGIETQYF
TRBV18	TRBJ1-1	-	-	TGTGCCAGCTCACCCCAGGGGAGTGAAGCTTTCTTT	CASSPQGSEAFF
TRBV6-5	TRBJ2-7	-	-	TGTGCCAGCAGTTACAGCCTTGGGGGGGCCGAGCAGTACTTC	CASSYSLGGAEQYF